A selection of T cell receptor beta chains follows, all from one sample in a study of control samples from healthy donors and cancer patients. Assay: immunoSEQ multiplex PCR; the TCRdb copy retains only in-frame clones and omits some. The table lists roughly 100,000 clones, roughly 80% of them singletons. The material sequenced was blood. The receptor set was obtained from a woman aged 45 to 65 in good health. CDR3s include the opening cysteine and the closing phenylalanine or tryptophan. D genes are given only for firm matches. Where a row states a size, it is once, few, many or the class of an expanded clone; other rows omit it.

clone_size: .
d_call: .
j_call: TRBJ2-1
v_call: TRBV7-3
cdr3_aa: CASSPSRGRNEQFF
cdr3_nt: TGTGCCAGCAGCCCAAGTCGGGGGCGCAATGAGCAGTTCTTC

clone_size: .
d_call: .
j_call: TRBJ1-3
v_call: TRBV11-2
cdr3_aa: CASSLTQGTGNTIYF
cdr3_nt: TGTGCCAGCAGCTTAACTCAGGGGACAGGAAACACCATATATTTT

clone_size: .
d_call: .
j_call: TRBJ1-4
v_call: TRBV29-1
cdr3_aa: CSGGSREKLFF
cdr3_nt: TGCAGCGGGGGCTCAAGGGAAAAACTGTTTTTT

clone_size: .
d_call: TRBD1
j_call: TRBJ1-1
v_call: TRBV11-3
cdr3_aa: CASSLPGQGQTEAFF
cdr3_nt: TGTGCCAGCAGCTTACCCGGACAGGGACAAACTGAAGCTTTCTTT

clone_size: few
d_call: TRBD2
j_call: TRBJ2-2
v_call: TRBV7-2
cdr3_aa: CASSLVPSGRGTGELFF
cdr3_nt: TGTGCCAGCAGCTTAGTTCCTAGCGGGCGGGGCACCGGGGAGCTGTTTTTT

clone_size: .
d_call: TRBD1
j_call: TRBJ1-2
v_call: TRBV10-3
cdr3_aa: CAISEPTGQMVYGYTF
cdr3_nt: TGTGCCATCAGTGAGCCGACGGGACAGATGGTCTATGGCTACACCTTC

clone_size: few
d_call: TRBD1
j_call: TRBJ1-2
v_call: TRBV5-5
cdr3_aa: CASSWTGVGYGYTF
cdr3_nt: TGTGCCAGCAGCTGGACAGGGGTGGGGTATGGCTACACCTTC

clone_size: .
d_call: .
j_call: TRBJ2-7
v_call: TRBV5-6
cdr3_aa: CASSLANYEQYF
cdr3_nt: TGTGCCAGCAGCTTGGCCAACTACGAGCAGTACTTC

clone_size: .
d_call: TRBD1
j_call: TRBJ1-4
v_call: TRBV7-9
cdr3_aa: CASSLWDRGTNEKLFF
cdr3_nt: TGTGCCAGCAGCTTATGGGACAGGGGGACTAATGAAAAACTGTTTTTT

clone_size: .
d_call: .
j_call: TRBJ2-7
v_call: TRBV6-2/TRBV6-3
cdr3_aa: CASSPQLAFLSSYEQYF
cdr3_nt: TGTGCCAGCAGTCCCCAGCTGGCCTTTCTAAGCTCCTACGAGCAGTACTTC

clone_size: few
d_call: TRBD1
j_call: TRBJ2-7
v_call: TRBV19
cdr3_aa: CASSITGANEQYF
cdr3_nt: TGTGCCAGTAGTATAACAGGGGCGAACGAGCAGTACTTC

clone_size: few
d_call: TRBD2
j_call: TRBJ2-3
v_call: TRBV14
cdr3_aa: CASSQNTGTRQADTQYF
cdr3_nt: TGTGCCAGCAGCCAAAACACCGGGACTAGGCAAGCGGATACGCAGTATTTT

clone_size: .
d_call: .
j_call: TRBJ2-7
v_call: TRBV6-5
cdr3_aa: CASSPLSTVSYEQYF
cdr3_nt: TGTGCCAGCAGCCCCCTTAGTACAGTTTCCTACGAGCAGTACTTC

clone_size: few
d_call: TRBD2
j_call: TRBJ2-7
v_call: TRBV7-2
cdr3_aa: CASSLLLGTTYEQYF
cdr3_nt: TGTGCCAGCAGCCTACTGTTAGGGACTACCTACGAGCAGTACTTC

clone_size: .
d_call: TRBD1
j_call: TRBJ1-4
v_call: TRBV2
cdr3_aa: CARTWGEAGQGRFGHEKLFF
cdr3_nt: TGTGCCAGGACCTGGGGGGAGGCGGGACAGGGAAGGTTTGGGCATGAAAAACTGTTTTTT

clone_size: few
d_call: TRBD1
j_call: TRBJ1-1
v_call: TRBV7-9
cdr3_aa: CASSRTGGPLGAFF
cdr3_nt: TGTGCCAGCAGCCGGACAGGGGGCCCGTTGGGGGCTTTCTTT

clone_size: .
d_call: TRBD2
j_call: TRBJ2-3
v_call: TRBV29-1
cdr3_aa: CSVGKVRGGTDTQYF
cdr3_nt: TGCAGCGTGGGTAAGGTGCGGGGGGGCACAGATACGCAGTATTTT

clone_size: .
d_call: TRBD2
j_call: TRBJ2-1
v_call: TRBV7-9
cdr3_aa: CASSFKWGTSGRGEQFF
cdr3_nt: TGTGCCAGCAGCTTTAAGTGGGGGACTAGCGGAAGGGGTGAGCAGTTCTTC

clone_size: .
d_call: TRBD2
j_call: TRBJ2-1
v_call: TRBV30
cdr3_aa: CAWSLGLAGKGEQFF
cdr3_nt: TGTGCCTGGAGCTTAGGACTAGCGGGAAAAGGTGAGCAGTTCTTC

clone_size: .
d_call: .
j_call: TRBJ1-2
v_call: TRBV12-5
cdr3_aa: CASGFLGGTGARYGYTF
cdr3_nt: TGTGCTAGTGGTTTCCTCGGGGGTACAGGCGCCAGGTATGGCTACACCTTC

clone_size: .
d_call: .
j_call: TRBJ1-2
v_call: TRBV15
cdr3_aa: CATSREETVLGYTF
cdr3_nt: TGTGCCACCAGCAGAGAGGAAACCGTTCTGGGCTACACCTTC

clone_size: .
d_call: .
j_call: TRBJ1-5
v_call: TRBV19
cdr3_aa: CASSMRTDSNQPQHF
cdr3_nt: TGTGCCAGTAGTATGAGGACAGATAGCAATCAGCCCCAGCATTTT

clone_size: .
d_call: TRBD2
j_call: TRBJ2-7
v_call: TRBV10-3
cdr3_aa: CAISLAGETNEQYF
cdr3_nt: TGTGCCATCAGTCTAGCGGGAGAAACCAACGAGCAGTACTTC

clone_size: .
d_call: .
j_call: TRBJ1-1
v_call: TRBV24-1
cdr3_aa: CATSVRSGTEAFF
cdr3_nt: TGTGCCACCAGTGTACGGTCTGGGACTGAAGCTTTCTTT

clone_size: .
d_call: .
j_call: TRBJ1-1
v_call: TRBV7-2
cdr3_aa: CASSFSENTEAFF
cdr3_nt: TGTGCCAGCAGCTTTTCCGAGAACACTGAAGCTTTCTTT

clone_size: .
d_call: TRBD2
j_call: TRBJ2-3
v_call: TRBV3-1/TRBV3-2
cdr3_aa: CASSRTSGGATDTQYF
cdr3_nt: TGTGCCAGCAGCCGAACTAGCGGGGGGGCGACAGATACGCAGTATTTT

clone_size: .
d_call: .
j_call: TRBJ1-1
v_call: TRBV7-3
cdr3_aa: CASSLWGGNTEAFF
cdr3_nt: TGTGCCAGCAGCTTATGGGGCGGAAACACTGAAGCTTTCTTT

clone_size: .
d_call: TRBD2
j_call: TRBJ2-2
v_call: TRBV6-4
cdr3_aa: CASSRSLAGGTGELFF
cdr3_nt: TGTGCCAGCAGTCGCTCTCTAGCGGGGGGAACCGGGGAGCTGTTTTTT

clone_size: .
d_call: TRBD1
j_call: TRBJ1-2
v_call: TRBV6-5
cdr3_aa: CASSYSGQGASYGYTF
cdr3_nt: TGTGCCAGCAGTTACTCCGGACAGGGGGCGTCGTATGGCTACACCTTC

clone_size: .
d_call: .
j_call: TRBJ1-1
v_call: TRBV7-3
cdr3_aa: CASSFRQGTEAFF
cdr3_nt: TGTGCCAGCAGCTTCAGGCAGGGCACTGAAGCTTTCTTT

clone_size: .
d_call: .
j_call: TRBJ1-2
v_call: TRBV28
cdr3_aa: CASSPLGPYGYTF
cdr3_nt: TGTGCCAGCAGTCCTTTGGGGCCCTATGGCTACACCTTC

clone_size: .
d_call: TRBD1
j_call: TRBJ1-5
v_call: TRBV19
cdr3_aa: CASSTRGQGAYEPQHF
cdr3_nt: TGTGCCAGTAGTACGAGGGGACAGGGGGCCTATGAGCCCCAGCATTTT

clone_size: .
d_call: TRBD2
j_call: TRBJ2-1
v_call: TRBV27
cdr3_aa: CASSPLLAGESYNEQFF
cdr3_nt: TGTGCCAGCAGTCCATTACTAGCGGGGGAATCCTACAATGAGCAGTTCTTC

clone_size: .
d_call: TRBD1
j_call: TRBJ1-2
v_call: TRBV5-4
cdr3_aa: CASSSGTGGYTF
cdr3_nt: TGTGCCAGCAGCTCCGGGACAGGTGGCTACACCTTC

clone_size: .
d_call: .
j_call: TRBJ1-3
v_call: TRBV19
cdr3_aa: CASSIDGVQSHSGNTIYF
cdr3_nt: TGTGCCAGTAGTATAGATGGAGTCCAGAGCCACTCTGGAAACACCATATATTTT

clone_size: .
d_call: TRBD2
j_call: TRBJ2-2
v_call: TRBV28
cdr3_aa: CASKDRTSELVGELFF
cdr3_nt: TGTGCCAGCAAAGACCGGACTAGCGAGTTGGTCGGGGAGCTGTTTTTT

clone_size: .
d_call: TRBD1
j_call: TRBJ2-7
v_call: TRBV2
cdr3_aa: CASSGQGATEQYF
cdr3_nt: TGTGCCAGCAGTGGACAGGGGGCTACCGAGCAGTACTTC

clone_size: .
d_call: .
j_call: TRBJ2-7
v_call: TRBV11-3
cdr3_aa: CASSLDGDYEQYF
cdr3_nt: TGTGCCAGCAGCTTAGACGGAGATTACGAGCAGTACTTC

clone_size: .
d_call: .
j_call: TRBJ1-3
v_call: TRBV27
cdr3_aa: CASSPRGPPGNTIYF
cdr3_nt: TGTGCCAGCAGCCCCAGGGGCCCCCCTGGAAACACCATATATTTT

clone_size: .
d_call: .
j_call: TRBJ1-5
v_call: TRBV5-1
cdr3_aa: CASSLLPGVTNQPQHF
cdr3_nt: TGCGCCAGCAGCTTGTTGCCAGGGGTGACAAATCAGCCCCAGCATTTT

clone_size: .
d_call: TRBD2
j_call: TRBJ2-1
v_call: TRBV7-6
cdr3_aa: CASSPAWKGRGGRSSYNEQFF
cdr3_nt: TGTGCCAGCAGCCCCGCCTGGAAAGGAAGGGGCGGGAGGAGCTCCTACAATGAGCAGTTCTTC

clone_size: .
d_call: .
j_call: TRBJ2-7
v_call: TRBV30
cdr3_aa: CAWSGSPPGDYEQYF
cdr3_nt: TGTGCCTGGAGTGGGTCTCCGCCAGGCGACTACGAGCAGTACTTC

clone_size: .
d_call: TRBD1
j_call: TRBJ2-7
v_call: TRBV5-4
cdr3_aa: CAGRVQGAASYEQYF
cdr3_nt: TGTGCCGGCAGGGTACAGGGGGCTGCCTCCTACGAGCAGTACTTC

clone_size: .
d_call: TRBD1
j_call: TRBJ2-3
v_call: TRBV13
cdr3_aa: CASSLATGASWDTQYF
cdr3_nt: TGTGCCAGCAGCTTAGCGACAGGGGCGAGCTGGGATACGCAGTATTTT